The 29 T cell receptor beta chains presented below share a single source sample, sequenced in a study of long-term antiretroviral therapy in people with HIV. Assay version v3.0 of immunoSEQ was used, and it was run at survey level. The table came from immunoSEQ multiplex PCR; TCRdb's copy has only in-frame clones and leaves some out. The profile shows 23,000 or so clones, approximately 80% of them singletons. Specimen: unsorted PBMCs, collected 0.3 years after starting antiretroviral therapy. These TCRs come from a man aged 50-60 years with HIV.

CDR3 nucleotides: TGTGCCAGCAGCCAAGAAGGGGTAGGCTACACCTTC. As protein: CASSQEGVGYTF. The chain combines TRBV4-2 with TRBJ1-2, with D maybe TRBD1 (5 bases). Germline assignment: CDR1 LGHNA and CDR2 YNFKEQ. With 0 bases removed from V and 8 bases from J, the gap between germline ends came to 7 bases. The CDR3 length is 12 residues.

V usage is TRBV2 and J usage is TRBJ2-5, with D possibly matching TRBD1 (5 bases). The CDR3 spans 14 residues. Per the germline V gene, CDR1 is SNHLY and CDR2 is FYNNEI. Trimming cost V 2 bases and J 5 bases, with 12 bases left between them. Here the CDR3 reads CASSERGSVETQYF. The CDR3 DNA sequence: TGTGCCAGCAGTGAAAGGGGCTCGGTCGAGACCCAGTACTTC.

CDR3 DNA sequence: TGTGCCAGCAGCTTACCCCGCCACTCACGCTATGGCTACACCTTC. Encoded protein: CASSLPRHSRYGYTF. The chain recombines TRBV5-6 with TRBJ1-2; D is unresolved. From germline, CDR1 is SGHDT and CDR2 YYEEEE. The V and J ends lost 2 bases and 4 bases respectively, with 15 bases between them. The CDR3 consists of 15 residues.

The chain uses TRBV6-6 and TRBJ1-5; TRBD1 might be the D (6 bases). Deletions cut 7 bases from V and 3 bases from J, with 10 bases between. CDR1 is MNHNY, CDR2 SVGAGI, per germline (reference sequence). CDR3 length equals 13 residues. DNA of the CDR3: TGTGCCAGCACCCGGGACAACAATCAGCCCCAGCATTTT. It encodes CASTRDNNQPQHF.

The CDR3 coding sequence is TGTGCCAGCAGTTTTGGGGGATTTAATCAGCCCCAGCATTTT. Protein: CASSFGGFNQPQHF. The V and J genes are TRBV27 and TRBJ1-5; TRBD1 might be the D (5 bases). The germline CDR1 and CDR2 sequences are MNHEY and SMNVEV (reference sequence). V was cut by 3 bases and J by 4 bases, with 10 bases left in between. CDR3 length: 14 amino acids.

V gene TRBV2 combines with J gene TRBJ1-2, with D uncertain. There are 13 residues in the CDR3. The germline V gene has CDR1 SNHLY and CDR2 FYNNEI. Trimming shortened V by 6 bases and J by 4 bases, and 12 bases separated the two germline ends. CDR3 region: CASSPDFTYGYTF. CDR3 bases: TGTGCCAGCAGCCCTGACTTCACCTATGGCTACACCTTC.

The chain couples TRBV7-9 to TRBJ1-2; no definite D call. The CDR3 sequence is 11 residues long. In germline, CDR1 is SEHNR, CDR2 FQNEAQ (reference sequence). V dropped 1 base and J dropped 3 bases, with 0 bases sitting between them. The CDR3 DNA follows: TGTGCCAGCAGCTTAGACTATGGCTACACCTTC. Translated, it gives CASSLDYGYTF. Filled out from reference TRBV7-9 and TRBJ1-2, the complete variable domain reads DTGVSQNPRHKITKRGQNVTFRCDPISEHNRLYWYRQTLGQGPEFLTYFQNEAQLEKSRLLSDRFSAERPKGSFSTLEIQRTEQGDSAMYLCASSLDYGYTFGSGTRLTVV.

The genes are TRBV11-2 and TRBJ2-3, with TRBD2 matching over 12 bases. CDR1 and CDR2 (germline): SGHAT, FQNNGV. V shed 5 bases, J shed 5 bases, and the junction held 11 bases outside the gene matches. There are 17 residues in the CDR3. Here the CDR3 reads CASSQEGLAGIKDTQYF. The CDR3 DNA sequence: TGTGCCAGCAGCCAAGAAGGACTAGCGGGAATTAAAGATACGCAGTATTTT.

The chain is built from TRBV7-6 and TRBJ1-3; 7 nucleotides match TRBD1. J gave up 3 bases and V 8 bases, and 7 bases lay outside the gene matches. Germline V gene sequence: CDR1 SGHVS, CDR2 FNYEAQ. The CDR3 loop spans 14 amino acids. The CDR3 nucleotides are TGTGCCAGCGGTGAGGGGGCGCATGGAAACACCATATATTTT. It is translated as CASGEGAHGNTIYF.

The chain carries TRBV6-4 and TRBJ2-2; no reliable D call. The V end was cut by 5 bases, the J end by 4 bases, with 8 bases between. Per the germline V gene, CDR1 is MRHNA and CDR2 is SNTAGT. This CDR3 is built from 13 residues. CDR3 loop: CASSHRRTGELFF. CDR3 DNA: TGTGCCAGCAGTCACCGGCGCACCGGGGAGCTGTTTTTT.

V is TRBV18 and J is TRBJ1-2; tentative D call: TRBD1 (6 bases). CDR1 is KGHSH, CDR2 LQKENI, per germline. CDR3 length: 17 residues. V dropped 2 bases and J dropped 0 bases, with 16 bases sitting between them. In DNA form, the CDR3 reads TGTGCCAGCTCACCATCGCCAGGGACACGAGCTAACTATGGCTACACCTTC. This gives the protein CASSPSPGTRANYGYTF.

This clone turned up a few times. The chain employs TRBV5-1 and TRBJ1-6; D call uncertain. V lost 2 bases and J lost 5, with 5 bases in between. Germline V gene lookup returns CDR1 SGHRS and CDR2 YFSETQ. There are 13 residues in the CDR3. The CDR3 here is CASSFGDNSPLHF. DNA of the CDR3: TGCGCCAGCAGCTTCGGGGATAATTCACCCCTCCACTTT.

The chain uses TRBV27 and TRBJ2-7; 9 bases align to TRBD1. V lost 6 bases and J lost 9; bases outside the gene matches: 9. The germline V gene encodes CDR1 MNHEY and CDR2 SMNVEV (reference sequence). The length of the CDR3 is 13 residues. The CDR3 here is CASSPRDRAAQYF. CDR3 nucleotide sequence: TGTGCCAGCAGCCCACGGGACAGGGCAGCGCAGTACTTC.

J is TRBJ2-3 and V is TRBV6-4, with D possibly called TRBD1 or TRBD2 (5 bases each). This CDR3 has 14 amino acids. CDR1 is MRHNA, CDR2 SNTAGT, per germline. V lost 2 bases to trimming and J lost 0 bases, with 6 bases between them. The CDR3: CASSDRDSTDTQYF. CDR3 nucleotides: TGTGCCAGCAGTGACCGGGACAGCACAGATACGCAGTATTTT.

The rearrangement links TRBV11-2 to TRBJ2-5; 15 bases align to TRBD2. The CDR3 runs 18 residues. Germline assignment: CDR1 SGHAT and CDR2 FQNNGV. V lost 4 bases and J lost 5; bases outside the gene matches: 11. The CDR3: CASSSNGGLAGGRETQYF. CDR3 nucleotide sequence: TGTGCCAGCAGCTCCAACGGGGGACTAGCGGGAGGACGGGAGACCCAGTACTTC.

The genes are TRBV28 and TRBJ1-3; D call uncertain. V gave up 6 bases and J gave up 4 bases, with 10 bases separating them. Germline lookup yields CDR1 MDHEN and CDR2 SYDVKM. The CDR3 loop spans 13 amino acids. The CDR3 DNA reads TGTGCCAGCAGCTATTCGACGGGAAACACCATATATTTT. Protein sequence: CASSYSTGNTIYF.

This chain links TRBV11-2 with TRBJ2-7; a weak D match, TRBD1 (5 bases). This CDR3 has 11 amino acids. Trimming took 1 base from V and 9 from J, leaving 7 bases between them. Per germline, CDR1 SGHAT and CDR2 FQNNGV. The CDR3 region is CASSLGQLQYF. CDR3 DNA sequence: TGTGCCAGCAGCTTAGGACAGTTGCAGTACTTC.

The CDR3 DNA follows: TGTGCCAGCAGCTTGGAAGGGACAGGGGTGACTGAAGCTTTCTTT. Its protein is CASSLEGTGVTEAFF. The chain employs TRBV5-6 and TRBJ1-1; 10 bases match TRBD1. Germline trimming cut 0 bases from V and 5 bases from J; bases unmatched to any gene: 4. The length of the CDR3 is 15 residues. The germline CDR1 and CDR2 sequences are SGHDT and YYEEEE.

This chain joins TRBV9 and TRBJ2-5, with 12 bases fitting TRBD1. CDR3 length: 17 amino acids. Germline lookup yields CDR1 SGDLS and CDR2 YYNGEE. V was pared by 0 bases and J by 4 bases, with 7 bases of the junction left unmatched. This CDR3 reads CASSVDGGDRGLETQYF. The CDR3 DNA is TGTGCCAGCAGCGTAGACGGAGGGGACAGGGGGCTAGAGACCCAGTACTTC.

This clone was counted only a few times. The chain combines TRBV5-1 with TRBJ2-7; 8 positions agree with TRBD2. The CDR3 has 14 amino acids. Losses at the gene ends were 3 bases for V and 0 bases for J; bases not matched to a gene: 2. Germline CDR1 and CDR2: SGHRS and YFSETQ. CDR3 sequence reads: CASSSTSGSYEQYF. CDR3 nucleotides: TGCGCCAGCAGCTCTACTAGCGGCTCCTACGAGCAGTACTTC.

The table lists this clone with a few counts. This rearrangement joins TRBV5-6 to TRBJ2-1; no firm D call. The CDR3 extends over 12 amino acids. The V gene's germline CDR1 is SGHDT and CDR2 YYEEEE. Trimming left V 0 bases short and J 6 bases short, with 4 bases between. The CDR3 sequence is CASSLVRNEQFF. CDR3 DNA sequence: TGTGCCAGCAGCTTGGTTCGCAATGAGCAGTTCTTC.

The genes are TRBV2 and TRBJ2-1; 7 bases agree with TRBD1. From germline, CDR1 is SNHLY and CDR2 FYNNEI. The CDR3 extends over 13 amino acids. The V segment lost 7 bases and the J segment 14 bases; nucleotides outside the gene matches: 14. Here the CDR3 DNA reads TGTGCCAGCAACCGACAGACAGGGACCGACGAGTTCTTC. This encodes CASNRQTGTDEFF.

The rearrangement links TRBV27 to TRBJ2-1; 10 bases line up with TRBD2. CDR1 and CDR2 (germline): MNHEY, SMNVEV (reference sequence). V was clipped by 2 bases and J by 4 bases; unmatched bases: 2. The CDR3 consists of 15 residues. The CDR3 reads CASSLRTSGYNEQFF. The CDR3 DNA reads as TGTGCCAGCAGTTTACGGACTAGCGGATACAATGAGCAGTTCTTC.

This clone showed up just once. The chain couples TRBV10-2 to TRBJ2-5; TRBD1 aligns across 10 bases. Trimming removed 5 bases from V and 5 bases from J; junction bases left unmatched: 8. This CDR3 contains 15 residues. Per germline, CDR1 WSHSY and CDR2 SAAADI. The CDR3 protein is CASSMTGGAAETQYF. The CDR3 region has the DNA TGCGCCAGCAGTATGACAGGGGGCGCGGCCGAGACCCAGTACTTC.

This clone came up once. This chain joins TRBV7-9 and TRBJ2-4, with 9 bases lining up with TRBD2. Unmatched junction bases numbered 17, after V lost 5 bases and J lost 6 bases. From germline, CDR1 is SEHNR and CDR2 FQNEAQ (reference sequence). CDR3 length: 18 residues. The CDR3 DNA follows: TGTGCCAGCAGCCATACCCGACTAGCGGATCCCCACGGAAACATTCAGTACTTC. It yields the protein CASSHTRLADPHGNIQYF.

The V call is TRBV2, the J call TRBJ2-2, with 10 positions matching TRBD2. This CDR3 is built from 16 residues. Germline assignment: CDR1 SNHLY and CDR2 FYNNEI. Losses at the gene ends were 2 bases for V and 6 bases for J; bases not matched to a gene: 6. CDR3 coding DNA: TGTGCCAGCAGTGAATCAGCGGGGGGGCTATCCGGGGAGCTGTTTTTT. It yields the protein CASSESAGGLSGELFF.

This rearrangement joins TRBV6-5 to TRBJ2-2, with 9 bases lining up with TRBD2. Trimming removed 2 bases from V and 8 bases from J; junction bases left unmatched: 9. CDR3 length: 16 amino acids. Looked up from germline, CDR1 is MNHEY and CDR2 is SVGAGI. In DNA, the CDR3 is TGTGCCAGCAGTTACGGGTGGCGGGGGGGAGCAGGGGAGCTGTTTTTT. Residues: CASSYGWRGGAGELFF.

The rearrangement uses TRBV5-4 and TRBJ1-1, with D perhaps TRBD1 (5 bases). Germline V gives CDR1 SGHNT, CDR2 YYREEE (reference sequence). This CDR3 is 14 amino acids long. Deletions cut 4 bases from V and 4 bases from J, with 14 bases between. The CDR3 sequence: CASSPLGRGTEAFF. Here the CDR3 DNA reads TGTGCCAGCAGCCCACTGGGGCGCGGCACTGAAGCTTTCTTT.

This chain joins TRBV20-1 and TRBJ1-2; 8 bases align to TRBD1. The J segment lost 8 bases and the V segment lost 6 bases, leaving 5 bases of the junction unmatched. Germline-derived CDR1 and CDR2 are DFQATT and SNEGSKA (reference sequence). The CDR3 runs to 11 residues. CDR3 sequence reads: CSAPDREGYTF. The CDR3 bases are TGCAGTGCCCCGGACAGGGAAGGCTACACCTTC.